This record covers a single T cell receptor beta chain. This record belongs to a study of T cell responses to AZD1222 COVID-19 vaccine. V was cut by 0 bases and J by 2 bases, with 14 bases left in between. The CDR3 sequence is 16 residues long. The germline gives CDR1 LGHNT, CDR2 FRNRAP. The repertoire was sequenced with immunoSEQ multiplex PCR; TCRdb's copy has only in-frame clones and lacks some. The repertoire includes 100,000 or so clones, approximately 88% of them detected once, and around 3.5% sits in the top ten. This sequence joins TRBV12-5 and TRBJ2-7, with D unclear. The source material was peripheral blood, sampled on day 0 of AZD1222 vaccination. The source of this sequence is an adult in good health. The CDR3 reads CASGLVLAANPYEQYF. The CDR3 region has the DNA TGTGCTAGTGGTTTGGTATTGGCAGCTAATCCCTACGAGCAGTACTTC.